Each of the 10 T cell receptor beta chains below was sequenced from the same sample in a study of shared clonotypes between healthy human individuals. The table came from immunoSEQ multiplex PCR; TCRdb's copy has only in-frame clones and leaves some out. Counted here are some 2.3 million clones, approximately 93% occurring once; the ten biggest clones make up about 0.41%. The sequencing input was naive CD4+ T cells from PBMCs. As to subset: CD45RA+ positively selected. The receptor source for this set is a man between 18 and 35 years old in good health. Some clones in this sample may be carry-over from other donors' samples.

This clone was seen just once. This rearrangement joins TRBV11-2 to TRBJ2-7, with D possibly called TRBD1 or TRBD2 (5 bases each). Germline lookup yields CDR1 SGHAT and CDR2 FQNNGV. Deletions cut 4 bases from V and 2 bases from J, with 18 bases between. The CDR3 extends over 16 amino acids. The CDR3 loop reads CASSSLSQGEPYEQYF. The CDR3 coding sequence is TGTGCCAGCAGCTCATTAAGTCAGGGAGAGCCCTACGAGCAGTACTTC.

The chain has TRBV5-1 and TRBJ1-1, with a tentative D call TRBD1 (6 bases). V lost 4 bases, J lost 4 bases, and 20 bases lay in between. Germline V gene sequence: CDR1 SGHRS, CDR2 YFSETQ. This CDR3 has 16 residues. The CDR3 DNA reads TGCGCCAGCAGCCTTACGGCGGACAGCGCTGCCACTGAAGCTTTCTTT. This translates into CASSLTADSAATEAFF.

This chain connects TRBV19 to TRBJ1-5, with TRBD1 matching 10 bases. The trim removed 6 bases at V and 2 bases at J, leaving 16 bases unmatched. The CDR3 has 19 amino acids. The germline CDR1 and CDR2 sequences are LNHDA and SQIVND (reference sequence). In DNA form, the CDR3 reads TGTGCCAGTAGCGTCGGGGACAGGGGACATATATTTGGCAATCAGCCCCAGCATTTT. Encoded protein: CASSVGDRGHIFGNQPQHF.

This clone has only one observation. The chain combines TRBV14 with TRBJ1-2; tentative D call: TRBD1 (5 bases). The CDR3 runs 11 residues. V lost 2 bases, J lost 8 bases, and 6 bases lay in between. Germline-derived CDR1 and CDR2 are SGHDN and FVKESK. The DNA of the CDR3 is TGTGCCAGCAGCCAAAGGGACGGCTACACCTTC. It yields the protein CASSQRDGYTF.

This chain's CDR3 is CASSFRGSTEAFF. The CDR3 DNA reads TGTGCCAGCAGTTTCAGGGGTTCGACTGAAGCTTTCTTT. The chain has TRBV28 and TRBJ1-1; D might be TRBD1 (6 bases). V lost 3 bases and J lost 5, with 10 bases in between. The CDR3 is 13 residues long. CDR1 is MDHEN and CDR2 is SYDVKM in the germline V gene.

This chain links TRBV18 with TRBJ1-1; D call uncertain. The ends were cut back, 0 bases at V and 4 bases at J, with 9 bases in the middle. CDR1 KGHSH and CDR2 LQKENI come from the germline V gene. The length of the CDR3 is 14 residues. This CDR3 is CASSPPITGTEAFF. The CDR3, as DNA: TGTGCCAGCTCACCACCCATCACTGGCACTGAAGCTTTCTTT.

The rearrangement links TRBV6-5 to TRBJ2-5, with 10 bases lining up with TRBD1. The CDR3 totals 15 residues. Germline CDR1 is MNHEY and CDR2 is SVGAGI. V lost 2 bases, J lost 3 bases, and 3 bases stayed unmatched. The CDR3 reads CASSYPGQGKETQYF. The CDR3 nucleotides are TGTGCCAGCAGTTACCCGGGACAGGGGAAAGAGACCCAGTACTTC.

The gene calls are TRBV6-1 and TRBJ1-1, with D perhaps matching TRBD1 (5 bases). Per the germline V gene, CDR1 is MNHNS and CDR2 is SASEGT. V was trimmed by 4 bases and J by 4 bases, leaving 19 bases between them. The CDR3 loop spans 16 amino acids. CDR3 DNA: TGTGCCAGCAGTGGATTCGGGACTGGGGCAGGCACTGAAGCTTTCTTT. Translation: CASSGFGTGAGTEAFF.

The genes are TRBV2 and TRBJ2-3; no firm D call. In germline, CDR1 is SNHLY, CDR2 FYNNEI. Trimming took off 8 bases at V and 2 bases at J, with 8 bases between the two ends. This CDR3 comprises 12 residues. The CDR3 region is CASLPNTDTQYF. CDR3 coding DNA: TGTGCCAGCTTGCCTAACACAGATACGCAGTATTTT.

The chain couples TRBV6-5 to TRBJ2-2; D gene ambiguous. V dropped 5 bases and J dropped 8 bases, with 6 bases sitting between them. The CDR3 is 11 residues long. The germline V gene has CDR1 MNHEY and CDR2 SVGAGI. This chain's CDR3 is CASSPGGELFF. The CDR3 region has the DNA TGTGCCAGCAGTCCGGGTGGGGAGCTGTTTTTT.